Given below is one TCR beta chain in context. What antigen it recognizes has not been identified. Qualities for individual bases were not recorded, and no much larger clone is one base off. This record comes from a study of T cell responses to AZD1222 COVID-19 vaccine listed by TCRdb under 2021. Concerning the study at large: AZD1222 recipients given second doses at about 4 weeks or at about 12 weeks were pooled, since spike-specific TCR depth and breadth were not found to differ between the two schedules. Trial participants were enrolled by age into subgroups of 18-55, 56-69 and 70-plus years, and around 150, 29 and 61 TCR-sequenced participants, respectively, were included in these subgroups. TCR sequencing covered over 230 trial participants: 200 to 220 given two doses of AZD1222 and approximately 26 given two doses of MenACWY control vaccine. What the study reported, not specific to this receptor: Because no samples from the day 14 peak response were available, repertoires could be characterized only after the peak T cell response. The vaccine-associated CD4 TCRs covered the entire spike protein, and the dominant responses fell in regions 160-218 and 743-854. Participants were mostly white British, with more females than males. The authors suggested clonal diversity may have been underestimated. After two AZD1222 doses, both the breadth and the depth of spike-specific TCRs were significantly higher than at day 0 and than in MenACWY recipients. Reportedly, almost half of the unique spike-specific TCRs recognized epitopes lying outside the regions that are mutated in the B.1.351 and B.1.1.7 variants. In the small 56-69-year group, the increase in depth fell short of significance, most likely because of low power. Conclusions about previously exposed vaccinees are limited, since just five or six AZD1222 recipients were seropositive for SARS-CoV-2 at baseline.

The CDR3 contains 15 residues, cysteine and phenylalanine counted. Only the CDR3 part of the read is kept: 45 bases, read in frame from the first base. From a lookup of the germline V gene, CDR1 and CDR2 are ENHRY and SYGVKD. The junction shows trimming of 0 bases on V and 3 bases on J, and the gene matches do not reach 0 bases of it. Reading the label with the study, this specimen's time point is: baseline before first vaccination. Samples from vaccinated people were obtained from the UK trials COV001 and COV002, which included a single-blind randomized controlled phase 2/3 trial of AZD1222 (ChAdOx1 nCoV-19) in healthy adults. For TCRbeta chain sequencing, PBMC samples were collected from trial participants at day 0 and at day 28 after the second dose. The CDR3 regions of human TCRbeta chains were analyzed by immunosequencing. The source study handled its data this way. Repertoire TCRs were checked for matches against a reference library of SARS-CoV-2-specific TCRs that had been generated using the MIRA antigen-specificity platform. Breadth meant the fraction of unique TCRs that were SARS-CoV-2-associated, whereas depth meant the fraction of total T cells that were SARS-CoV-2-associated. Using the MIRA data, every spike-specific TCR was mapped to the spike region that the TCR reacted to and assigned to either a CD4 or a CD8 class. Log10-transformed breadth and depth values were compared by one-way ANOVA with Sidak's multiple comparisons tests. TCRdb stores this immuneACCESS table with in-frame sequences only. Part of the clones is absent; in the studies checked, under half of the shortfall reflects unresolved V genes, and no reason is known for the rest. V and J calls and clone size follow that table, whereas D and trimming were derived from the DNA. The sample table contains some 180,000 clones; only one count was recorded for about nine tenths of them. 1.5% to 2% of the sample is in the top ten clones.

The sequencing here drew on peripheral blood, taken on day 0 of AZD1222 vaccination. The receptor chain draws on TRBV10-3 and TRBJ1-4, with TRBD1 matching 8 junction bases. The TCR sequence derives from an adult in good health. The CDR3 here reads CAISESDRANEKLFF. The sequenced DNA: TGTGCCATCAGTGAGTCGGACAGGGCTAATGAAAAACTGTTTTTT.